This TCR beta chain derives from a study of cytomegalovirus exposure and HLA in healthy donors. About the study: Counted in an early data release were tens of millions of unique TCRs from HLA-typed donors. Of 350 to 400 genotyped donors, about 81% grouped in the Caucasian-associated ancestry cluster. Overall study results and limits: A later analysis appeared to link common viral pathogens to several of the most significant clusters.

Of note for this clone: Its antigen remains unidentified.

The PCR used 60 Vbeta and 13 Jbeta primers. Clones were read by immunoSEQ multiplex PCR, and TCRdb kept only the in-frame ones, dropping some. The table has approximately 180,000 clones, 81% seen once; the top ten hold around 2.2%. CDR3 length: 17 amino acids. Trimming left V 1 base short and J 4 bases short, with 20 bases between. CDR1 and CDR2 (germline): LNHDA, SQIVND (reference sequence). Specimen: PBMCs. This sequence originates from a woman in her thirties in good health and CMV-seronegative. The V and J genes are TRBV19 and TRBJ2-7; maybe TRBD1 (6 bases). The CDR3 protein is CASSIGYRPPGTYEQYF. The CDR3 coding sequence is TGTGCCAGTAGTATAGGCTACCGGCCACCGGGGACATACGAGCAGTACTTC.